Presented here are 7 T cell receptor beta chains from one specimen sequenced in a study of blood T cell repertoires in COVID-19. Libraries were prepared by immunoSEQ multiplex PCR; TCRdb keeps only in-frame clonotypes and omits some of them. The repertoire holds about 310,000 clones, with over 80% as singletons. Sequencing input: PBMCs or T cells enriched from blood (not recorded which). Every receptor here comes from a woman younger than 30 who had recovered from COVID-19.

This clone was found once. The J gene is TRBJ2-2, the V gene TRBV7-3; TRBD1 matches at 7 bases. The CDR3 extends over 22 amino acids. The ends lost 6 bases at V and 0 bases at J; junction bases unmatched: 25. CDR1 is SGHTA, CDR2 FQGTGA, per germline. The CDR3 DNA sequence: TGTGCCAGCAGTCCGACCCCACAGGGGAACCTACCCCCCCTAGCGAACACCGGGGAGCTGTTTTTT. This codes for CASSPTPQGNLPPLANTGELFF.

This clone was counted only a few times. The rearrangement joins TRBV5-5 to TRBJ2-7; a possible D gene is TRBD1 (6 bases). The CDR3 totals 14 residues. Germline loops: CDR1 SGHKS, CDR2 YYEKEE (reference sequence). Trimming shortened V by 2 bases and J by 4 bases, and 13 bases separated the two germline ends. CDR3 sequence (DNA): TGTGCCAGCAGCTTAATGGGGGCGCGGTACGAGCAGTACTTC. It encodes CASSLMGARYEQYF.

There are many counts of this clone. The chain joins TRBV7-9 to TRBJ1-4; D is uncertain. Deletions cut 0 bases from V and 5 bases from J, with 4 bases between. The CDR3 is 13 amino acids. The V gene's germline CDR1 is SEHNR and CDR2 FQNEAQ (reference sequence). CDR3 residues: CASSLAENEKLFF. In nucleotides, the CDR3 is TGTGCCAGCAGCTTAGCGGAGAATGAAAAACTGTTTTTT.

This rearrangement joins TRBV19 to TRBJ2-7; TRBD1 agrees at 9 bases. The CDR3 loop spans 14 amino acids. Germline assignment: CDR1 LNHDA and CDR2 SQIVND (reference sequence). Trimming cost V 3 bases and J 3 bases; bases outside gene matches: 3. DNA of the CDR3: TGTGCCAGTAGTATTAAGGGACAGGGCTACGAGCAGTACTTC. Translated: CASSIKGQGYEQYF.

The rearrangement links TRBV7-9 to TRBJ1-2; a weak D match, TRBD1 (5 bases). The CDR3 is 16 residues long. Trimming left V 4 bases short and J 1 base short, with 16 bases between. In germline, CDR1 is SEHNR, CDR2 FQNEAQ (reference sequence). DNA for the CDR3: TGTGCCAGCAGCTCCCCGGAGGGACTCCATAACTATGGCTACACCTTC. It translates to CASSSPEGLHNYGYTF.

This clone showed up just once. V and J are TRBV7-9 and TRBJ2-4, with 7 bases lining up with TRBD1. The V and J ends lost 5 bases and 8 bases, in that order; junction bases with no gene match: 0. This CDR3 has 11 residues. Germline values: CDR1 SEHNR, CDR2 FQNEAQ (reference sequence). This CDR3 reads CASSDRDIQYF. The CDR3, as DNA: TGTGCCAGCAGCGACAGGGACATTCAGTACTTC. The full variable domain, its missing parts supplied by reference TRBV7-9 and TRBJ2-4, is DTGVSQNPRHKITKRGQNVTFRCDPISEHNRLYWYRQTLGQGPEFLTYFQNEAQLEKSRLLSDRFSAERPKGSFSTLEIQRTEQGDSAMYLCASSDRDIQYFGAGTRLSVL.

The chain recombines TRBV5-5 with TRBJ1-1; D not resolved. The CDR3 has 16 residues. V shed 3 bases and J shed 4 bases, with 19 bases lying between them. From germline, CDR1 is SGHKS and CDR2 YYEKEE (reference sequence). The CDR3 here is CASSSTAGPEITEAFF. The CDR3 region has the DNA TGTGCCAGCAGCTCGACTGCCGGTCCGGAAATCACTGAAGCTTTCTTT.